This T cell receptor beta chain appears in the sequencing data of a study of blood T cell repertoires in COVID-19. Participants were placed into cohorts based on the clinical history they reported. Study processing details: Amplification of reference gene primers provided the estimated nucleated cell counts. Libraries were prepared by immunoSEQ multiplex PCR; TCRdb keeps only in-frame clonotypes and omits some of them. D and trimming were read from the DNA, whereas the V and J calls and clone size are those reported in that table. Of roughly 190,000 clones in the sample, roughly 82% were seen once. Trimming took 6 bases from V and 3 from J; bases not matched to a gene: 10. The germline gives CDR1 MGHRA, CDR2 YSYEKL. The CDR3 contains 16 residues.

The TCR comes from a woman aged 60-75 years with acute COVID-19. This sequence joins TRBV4-1 and TRBJ2-2, with 7 bases fitting TRBD2. Sequencing was done on a sample of PBMCs or T cells enriched from blood (not recorded which). DNA for the CDR3: TGCGCCAGCAGTCCGCGGGAGCGGGTAGACACCGGGGAGCTGTTTTTT. Amino acids: CASSPRERVDTGELFF.